The 16 T cell receptor beta chains below were found in one sample sequenced in a study of response to subunit inactivated influenza vaccine. TCRdb used MiXCR to reprocess the RT-PCR reads, holding one entry per CDR3 protein. The sample comprises 430,000 or so distinct CDR3 sequences, roughly 11% of which are singletons, and around 12% rests with the top ten. The specimen was PBMCs from blood, collected roughly 47 days after vaccination. Receptors originate from a man aged 45-65 years who received an inactivated influenza vaccine.

This clonotype was detected a few times. The chain is built from TRBV3-1 and TRBJ2-7; no definite D call. V was trimmed by 6 bases and J by 7 bases, leaving 16 bases between them. The CDR3 contains 13 residues. Per the germline V gene, CDR1 is LGHDT and CDR2 is YNNKEL (reference sequence). The CDR3 region has the DNA TGTGCCAGCAGAGAAAGTACGGGCTGGGAGCAGTACTTC. This codes for CASRESTGWEQYF.

This clonotype appeared many times. The rearrangement uses TRBV12-3 or TRBV12-4 and TRBJ2-2; D gene ambiguous. The CDR3 has 13 residues. V was trimmed by 2 bases and J by 7 bases, leaving 8 bases between them. The CDR3 here is CASSLSGGGELFF. CDR3 in DNA: TGTGCCAGCAGTTTAAGTGGTGGCGGGGAGCTGTTTTTT.

This clonotype has just a few counts. The CDR3 sequence: CASTGTVSYEQYF. CDR3 bases: TGTGCCAGCACGGGGACAGTCTCCTACGAGCAGTACTTC. J is TRBJ2-7 and V is TRBV28; 7 bases align to TRBD1. The CDR3 extends over 13 amino acids. V lost 7 bases to trimming and J lost 0 bases; unmatched junction nucleotides: 3. Per germline, CDR1 MDHEN and CDR2 SYDVKM.

The chain carries TRBV12-3 or TRBV12-4 and TRBJ1-5, with a possible D match to TRBD1 (6 bases). V dropped 8 bases and J dropped 5 bases, with 13 bases sitting between them. CDR3 length: 13 residues. This CDR3 is CASGTWGYQPQHF. CDR3 DNA sequence: TGTGCCAGCGGGACATGGGGCTATCAGCCCCAGCATTTT.

CDR3: CASSLWDREYEQYF. DNA of the CDR3: TGTGCCAGCAGTTTATGGGACAGGGAATACGAGCAGTACTTC. This rearrangement joins TRBV28 to TRBJ2-7; 8 positions match TRBD1. Germline assignment: CDR1 MDHEN and CDR2 SYDVKM. The CDR3 is 14 amino acids. The ends lost 0 bases at V and 4 bases at J; junction bases unmatched: 2. Full variable domain (outside the CDR3, taken from reference TRBV28 and TRBJ2-7): DVKVTQSSRYLVKRTGEKVFLECVQDMDHENMFWYRQDPGLGLRLIYFSYDVKMKEKGDIPEGYSVSREKKERFSLILESASTNQTSMYLCASSLWDREYEQYFGPGTRLTVT.

This clonotype was observed a few times. This rearrangement joins TRBV12-3 or TRBV12-4 to TRBJ1-5; no clear D gene. This CDR3 is 15 amino acids long. V lost 6 bases to trimming and J lost 0 bases, with 12 bases between them. In nucleotides, the CDR3 is TGTGCCAGCAGCCTACAGTATTTTAGCAATCAGCCCCAGCATTTT. Translation gives CASSLQYFSNQPQHF.

The chain carries TRBV4-3 and TRBJ1-6; tentative D call: TRBD1 (5 bases). This CDR3 contains 16 residues. Per germline, CDR1 LGHNA and CDR2 YSLEER. The V end was cut by 0 bases, the J end by 12 bases, with 18 bases between. CDR3 amino acids: CASSQESGIGVRPLHF. DNA for the CDR3: TGCGCCAGCAGCCAAGAGTCGGGAATAGGGGTTAGACCCCTCCACTTT.

The chain has TRBV5-1 and TRBJ1-1, with 9 bases that match TRBD1. Germline V gene sequence: CDR1 SGHRS, CDR2 YFSETQ. The CDR3 covers 16 residues. V shed 4 bases and J 0 bases; nucleotides not matched to a gene: 7. This CDR3 is CASSRGDREVNTEAFF. In nucleotides, the CDR3 is TGCGCCAGCAGCCGCGGGGACAGGGAGGTGAACACTGAAGCTTTCTTT. The variable domain in full, completed from reference TRBV5-1 and TRBJ1-1, reads KAGVTQTPRYLIKTRGQQVTLSCSPISGHRSVSWYQQTPGQGLQFLFEYFSETQRNKGNFPGRFSGRQFSNSRSEMNVSTLELGDSALYLCASSRGDREVNTEAFFGQGTRLTVV.

In this sample, this clonotype turned up many times. The chain links TRBV12-3 or TRBV12-4 to TRBJ2-5, with D hard to call. With 6 bases removed from V and 5 bases from J, the gap between germline ends came to 10 bases. The CDR3 spans 12 residues. CDR3 sequence reads: CASSPDGETQYF. CDR3 DNA sequence: TGTGCCAGCAGCCCGGACGGGGAGACCCAGTACTTC.

The chain recombines TRBV29-1 with TRBJ2-5, with 7 bases lining up with TRBD1. The CDR3 has 11 residues. The V and J ends lost 4 bases and 6 bases, in that order; junction bases with no gene match: 2. The germline gives CDR1 SQVTM, CDR2 ANQGSEA. The CDR3 spells CSVGTGQTQYF. The DNA for the CDR3 is TGCAGCGTTGGGACAGGACAGACCCAGTACTTC. Full variable domain (missing parts from reference TRBV29-1 and TRBJ2-5): SAVISQKPSRDICQRGTSLTIQCQVDSQVTMMFWYRQQPGQSLTLIATANQGSEATYESGFVIDKFPISRPNLTFSTLTVSNMSPEDSSIYLCSVGTGQTQYFGPGTRLLVL.

The chain is built from TRBV7-9 and TRBJ1-2; D not certain. Per germline, CDR1 SEHNR and CDR2 FQNEAQ (reference sequence). Trimming pared 1 base from V and 4 bases from J, leaving 13 bases between. The CDR3 runs 15 residues. For the CDR3, the DNA is TGTGCCAGCAGCTTAGTTGCGGGGAAGGGCTATGGCTACACCTTC. Translated, it gives CASSLVAGKGYGYTF. Looking up the rest from reference TRBV7-9 and TRBJ1-2 gives the full variable domain: DTGVSQNPRHKITKRGQNVTFRCDPISEHNRLYWYRQTLGQGPEFLTYFQNEAQLEKSRLLSDRFSAERPKGSFSTLEIQRTEQGDSAMYLCASSLVAGKGYGYTFGSGTRLTVV.

This clonotype was counted ten times or more. One end of the junction varies from germline; a read error may be responsible. The chain is built from TRBV5-6 and TRBJ2-2; tentatively, D is TRBD2 (6 bases). The CDR3 loop spans 14 amino acids. Per the germline V gene, CDR1 is SGHDT and CDR2 is YYEEEE. The DNA for the CDR3 is TGTGCCAGCAGCTCCGGGATAACTAACGGGGGGCTGTTTTTT. Its translation: CASSSGITNGGLFF. Filled out from reference TRBV5-6 and TRBJ2-2, the complete variable domain reads DAGVTQSPTHLIKTRGQQVTLRCSPKSGHDTVSWYQQALGQGPQFIFQYYEEEERQRGNFPDRFSGHQFPNYSSELNVNALLLGDSALYLCASSSGITNGGLFFGEGSRLTVL.

This clonotype was detected only a few times. V is TRBV29-1 and J is TRBJ2-6; tentative D call: TRBD1 (6 bases). Germline V lookup: CDR1 SQVTM, CDR2 ANQGSEA. The CDR3 runs 14 residues. Trimming shortened V by 6 bases and J by 0 bases, and 9 bases separated the two germline ends. CDR3 residues: CSVTGFSGANVLTF. The CDR3 DNA reads TGCAGCGTGACAGGCTTCTCTGGGGCCAACGTCCTGACTTTC.

Notes on this clonotype: This may stem from a read error, because a much larger clone lies one nucleotide away. V usage is TRBV7-6 and J usage is TRBJ2-7; TRBD1 agrees at 7 bases. Looked up from germline, CDR1 is SGHVS and CDR2 is FNYEAQ. This CDR3 region has 13 residues. The chain's CDR3 is CAISSYRGYEQYF. Written as DNA, the CDR3 is TGTGCCATCAGCTCATACAGGGGTTACGAGCAGTACTTC.

This chain joins TRBV20-1 and TRBJ2-2, with D hard to call. The CDR3 spans 14 residues. Per germline, CDR1 DFQATT and CDR2 SNEGSKA (reference sequence). The V end was cut by 6 bases, the J end by 1 base, with 12 bases between. As DNA, the CDR3 is TGCAGTGCCCAGGACGGGCTGAACACCGGGGAGCTGTTTTTT. This codes for CSAQDGLNTGELFF.

The table lists this clonotype with a few counts. The chain carries TRBV15 and TRBJ2-1; 12 nucleotides align to TRBD2. CDR3 length: 17 residues. Germline CDR1 and CDR2: LNHNV and YYDKDF (reference sequence). V was pared by 3 bases and J by 0 bases, with 3 bases of the junction left unmatched. CDR3 coding DNA: TGTGCCACCAGCAGGACTAGCGGGAGCCACTCCTACAATGAGCAGTTCTTC. Amino acid sequence: CATSRTSGSHSYNEQFF.